This record concerns one TCR beta chain sequence. Its target is not known. Germline CDR1 is SEHNR and CDR2 is FQNEAQ (reference sequence). V shed 1 base, J shed 16 bases, and the junction held 10 bases outside the gene matches. This CDR3 has 13 amino acids. Here immunoSEQ multiplex PCR was the method, and the copy in TCRdb shows in-frame clones only, minus some. The data show 95,000 to 100,000 clones, about 90% seen once. This entry belongs to a study of T cell responses to AZD1222 COVID-19 vaccine. Study-level findings and limits: Nearly half of spike-specific TCRs reportedly target unmutated variant regions. Vaccination with two AZD1222 doses was followed by a rise in Spike-specific TCR breadth and depth. Clonal diversity may have been underestimated, and the donors were mostly white British, with more females than males.

Second-dose recipients at about 4 or about 12 weeks were treated as one pooled group. The TCR originated in an adult who received the AZD1222 COVID-19 vaccine. This sample comprised peripheral blood, obtained 28 days after the second AZD1222 dose. The chain employs TRBV7-9 and TRBJ1-3; 7 bases match TRBD1. This CDR3 reads CASSLDRAGGRYF. DNA for the CDR3: TGTGCCAGCAGCTTAGATCGGGCAGGGGGTCGGTATTTT.